This TCR beta chain appears in the sequencing data of a study of T cell responses to AZD1222 COVID-19 vaccine. Study outcomes and limitations: The study sampled repertoires only after the peak T cell response. The sample set comprised mostly white British donors with more females, and clonal diversity was possibly underestimated.

This clone was seen just once. Its antigen remains unidentified. Method: immunoSEQ multiplex PCR; TCRdb's copy keeps in-frame clones and lacks some. The repertoire includes some 140,000 clones, more than 85% of them detected once, and under 2% sits in the top ten. Second-dose intervals of approximately 4 or approximately 12 weeks were pooled. Germline CDR1 and CDR2: SGHNT and YENEEA. The CDR3 is made up of 16 amino acids. The ends lost 6 bases at V and 5 bases at J; junction bases unmatched: 9. Here the sequenced sample was peripheral blood, taken 28 days after the second AZD1222 dose. This TCR was sampled from an adult who received the AZD1222 COVID-19 vaccine. The gene calls are TRBV11-3 and TRBJ2-1; 11 bases map to TRBD2. The CDR3 loop reads CASRKTSGAENNEQFF. The DNA for the CDR3 is TGTGCCAGCAGAAAGACTAGCGGGGCCGAAAACAATGAGCAGTTCTTC.